One sample yielded the 9 T cell receptor beta chains listed below, sequenced in a study of T cells in Graves' hyperthyroidism and ophthalmopathy. Using RNA transcripts as the source, TCR beta CDR3 regions were amplified. The TCR CDR3 first-round RT-PCR relied on the HTBI primer set. Using its own MiXCR run on the multiplex PCR reads, TCRdb lists one record per CDR3 protein. The table lists about 600,000 distinct CDR3 sequences, about 14% of them singletons, with around 13% in the top ten. Input material: blood. The receptors stem from a woman between 50 and 59 years old with Graves' ophthalmopathy.

This clonotype appeared a single time. It may be a read error: a sequence one base away is much more abundant. The rearrangement links TRBV5-6 to TRBJ2-7; tentatively, D is TRBD1 or TRBD2 (5 bases each). CDR3 size: 14 residues. CDR1 and CDR2 from the germline V gene are SGHDT and YYEEEE. This CDR3 reads CVSSQLGTAYEQYF. Here the CDR3 DNA reads TGTGTCAGCAGCCAACTTGGGACGGCCTACGAGCAGTACTTC.

CDR3 in amino acids: CASSLVPSGSKTQYF. The CDR3 DNA follows: TGCGCCAGCAGCTTGGTTCCTAGCGGGAGTAAGACCCAGTACTTC. This chain joins TRBV5-1 and TRBJ2-5; 10 bases align to TRBD2. Trimming cost V 0 bases and J 6 bases; bases outside gene matches: 5. CDR3 length: 15 residues. Germline V lookup: CDR1 SGHRS, CDR2 YFSETQ. Using reference TRBV5-1 and TRBJ2-5 for the parts outside the CDR3, the full variable domain is KAGVTQTPRYLIKTRGQQVTLSCSPISGHRSVSWYQQTPGQGLQFLFEYFSETQRNKGNFPGRFSGRQFSNSRSEMNVSTLELGDSALYLCASSLVPSGSKTQYFGPGTRLLVL.

The rearrangement uses TRBV20-1 and TRBJ2-1; 8 bases line up with TRBD2. The ends lost 3 bases at V and 6 bases at J; junction bases unmatched: 13. The CDR3 length is 16 residues. In germline, CDR1 is DFQATT, CDR2 SNEGSKA (reference sequence). The chain's CDR3 is CSASEWYGTSANEQFF. The DNA of the CDR3 is TGCAGTGCTAGTGAATGGTACGGGACTAGTGCCAATGAGCAGTTCTTC.

In its sample, this clonotype was seen many times. The chain links TRBV28 to TRBJ2-4, with TRBD2 matching 16 bases. V lost 6 bases to trimming and J lost 1 base; unmatched junction nucleotides: 9. The CDR3 runs to 19 residues. Germline CDR1 and CDR2: MDHEN and SYDVKM. The chain's CDR3 is CASSKGLAGGGGAKNIQYF. The CDR3 DNA is TGTGCCAGCAGCAAGGGACTAGCGGGAGGGGGGGGGGCCAAAAACATTCAGTACTTC.

The chain recombines TRBV10-3 with TRBJ2-7; 9 positions agree with TRBD1. The length of the CDR3 is 14 residues. The ends lost 7 bases at V and 6 bases at J; junction bases unmatched: 10. The germline CDR1 and CDR2 sequences are ENHRY and SYGVKD. The CDR3 region is CAITGGTGSGEQYF. The CDR3 DNA sequence: TGTGCCATCACTGGCGGGACAGGGTCGGGCGAGCAGTACTTC.

Here the CDR3 reads CSAHQSAEQYF. The DNA for the CDR3 is TGCAGTGCCCACCAGTCCGCCGAGCAGTACTTC. This chain joins TRBV20-1 and TRBJ2-7; D remains ambiguous. The CDR3 contains 11 residues. Germline CDR1 DFQATT, CDR2 SNEGSKA (reference sequence). V was pared by 6 bases and J by 6 bases, with 12 bases between.

This clonotype has at least ten counts. The gene calls are TRBV6-1 and TRBJ1-1; possibly TRBD1 for D (5 bases). The CDR3 extends over 17 amino acids. With 6 bases removed from V and 1 base from J, the gap between germline ends came to 21 bases. Germline V gene sequence: CDR1 MNHNS, CDR2 SASEGT. The CDR3 nucleotides read TGTGCCAGCAGCCGTGCCCTCAAGACGACAGCGAACACTGAAGCTTTCTTT. Amino acids: CASSRALKTTANTEAFF.

CDR3 region: CASSALADSSYEQYF. The CDR3 region has the DNA TGTGCCAGCAGCGCTCTAGCGGACAGCTCCTACGAGCAGTACTTC. V usage is TRBV9 and J usage is TRBJ2-7, with a weak D call TRBD2 (7 bases). The CDR3 runs 15 residues. V lost 3 bases, J lost 0 bases, and 13 bases lay in between. The V gene's germline CDR1 is SGDLS and CDR2 YYNGEE.

This clonotype has only a few counts. The chain employs TRBV2 and TRBJ1-4; a weak D match, TRBD1 (6 bases). Deletions cut 8 bases from V and 8 bases from J, with 12 bases between. This CDR3 spans 12 amino acids. Germline-derived CDR1 and CDR2 are SNHLY and FYNNEI. Here the CDR3 DNA reads TGTGCCAGCGGACAGCCAGCGGAAAAACTGTTTTTT. Protein product: CASGQPAEKLFF. The full variable domain, its missing parts supplied by reference TRBV2 and TRBJ1-4, is EPEVTQTPSHQVTQMGQEVILRCVPISNHLYFYWYRQILGQKVEFLVSFYNNEISEKSEIFDDQFSVERPDGSNFTLKIRSTKLEDSAMYFCASGQPAEKLFFGSGTQLSVL.